The present TCR beta chain was sequenced within a study of T cells in Graves' hyperthyroidism and ophthalmopathy. Diagnoses were made from clinical symptoms, serum measures (thyroxine and TRAb), thyroid ultrasound and orbital computed tomography. TCR beta CDR3 sequences were amplified from RNA transcripts. The HTBI primer set was used in a first-round RT-PCR of the TCR CDR3. TCRdb passed the multiplex PCR reads through MiXCR, listing each CDR3 protein once. The data show fewer than 450,000 distinct CDR3 sequences, more than 13% seen once. V was pared by 3 bases and J by 3 bases, with 4 bases of the junction left unmatched. The CDR3 spans 14 residues. Germline V lookup: CDR1 SGDLS, CDR2 YYNGEE.

The specimen was blood. The TCR comes from a man over 45 with Graves' ophthalmopathy. V gene TRBV9 combines with J gene TRBJ2-5; 8 nucleotides agree with TRBD1. The chain's CDR3 is CASSEGTGKETQYF. DNA for the CDR3: TGTGCCAGCAGCGAGGGGACAGGAAAAGAGACCCAGTACTTC.